These T cell receptor beta chains were read from a single sample in a study of neurological immune-mediated disorders. TCRdb reprocessed the 5' RACE reads via MiXCR and lists one record per CDR3 protein. The sample holds some 77,000 distinct CDR3 sequences; about 9.4% are singletons and the top ten take 1.7%. Sequencing used PBMCs. These receptors all come from a man in his fifties or sixties in good health. The CDR3 runs from the conserved cysteine through the conserved F or W. The D gene is left open where the match is weak. Some rows have no size entry. The others give once, few or many, or a class for an expanded clone.

clone_size j_call d_call v_call cdr3_nt cdr3_aa
many TRBJ2-2 TRBD2 TRBV20-1 TGCAGTGCTAGAGCGCTAGCGGGGACAGCGAACACCGGGGAGCTGTTTTTT CSARALAGTANTGELFF
many TRBJ2-3 TRBD2 TRBV5-1 TGCGCCAGCAGCTTTCGGGGGGGAGCGGCAGATACGCAGTATTTT CASSFRGGAADTQYF
many TRBJ1-1 TRBD1 TRBV10-2 TGCGCCAGCAGTGAGGGGACAGGGGTTTTAACTGAAGCTTTCTTT CASSEGTGVLTEAFF
many TRBJ2-5 TRBD1 TRBV29-1 TGCAGCGTGGCTCCGGGACAGGGGCTGGAGACCCAGTACTTC CSVAPGQGLETQYF
many TRBJ2-3 TRBD2 TRBV20-1 TGCAGTGCTAAAGTCGGGACTAGCGGCACAGATACGCAGTATTTT CSAKVGTSGTDTQYF
many TRBJ1-6 TRBD1 TRBV5-1 TGCGCCAGCAGCTTGGAGACGGGACAGGGGGCAGGGTCCCTCCACTTT CASSLETGQGAGSLHF
many TRBJ1-6 TRBD1 TRBV7-9 TGTGCCAGCAGCACGGAACAGGGGTTGAATTCACCCCTCCACTTT CASSTEQGLNSPLHF
NA TRBJ2-3 NA TRBV6-2/TRBV6-3 TGTGCAAGCAGTCTACGTCTCCGAGGATCGGGGACCACAGATACGCAGTATTTT CASSLRLRGSGTTDTQYF
many TRBJ2-7 NA TRBV11-3 TGTGCCAGCAGCATGACTAGTACCCACGAGCAGTACTTC CASSMTSTHEQYF
many TRBJ2-7 TRBD2 TRBV20-1 TGCAGTGCTAGCCGCGGGAGCAAGGACGAGCAGTACTTC CSASRGSKDEQYF
NA TRBJ1-1 NA TRBV7-3 TGTGACAGCAGCTTAGCTAGGGACACTGAAGCTTTCTTT CDSSLARDTEAFF
many TRBJ2-1 NA TRBV5-1 TGCGCCAGCAGATATGAGCAGACTCTCTACAATGAGCAGTTCTTC CASRYEQTLYNEQFF
many TRBJ1-2 NA TRBV6-1 TGTGCCAGCACCTACGCGACCGCCTATGGCTACACCTTC CASTYATAYGYTF
many TRBJ2-1 NA TRBV7-2 TGTGCCAGCAGCTTAGTAGGGAGCTCCTACAATGAGCAGTTCTTC CASSLVGSSYNEQFF
many TRBJ2-7 TRBD1 TRBV3-1 TGTGCCAGCAGCCCGGACAGGGATCTTTCCGAGCAGTACTTC CASSPDRDLSEQYF
many TRBJ2-2 NA TRBV29-1 TGCAGCGTCAGGGTTCTCGGGGACACCGGGGAGCTGTTTTTT CSVRVLGDTGELFF
many TRBJ1-5 TRBD1 TRBV7-8 TGTGCCAGCAGCTCGGACAGGGGGGAACAGCCCCAGCATTTT CASSSDRGEQPQHF
many TRBJ2-3 TRBD1 TRBV5-1 TGCGCCAGCAGCTTACAGGGGGCAGAGGATACGCAGTATTTT CASSLQGAEDTQYF
many TRBJ2-1 NA TRBV20-1 TGCAGTGCTAGAGGCCAACTCTATAATGAGCAGTTCTTC CSARGQLYNEQFF
many TRBJ1-1 NA TRBV9 TGTGCCAGCAGCCCCCGTGATGGAATGAACACTGAAGCTTTCTTT CASSPRDGMNTEAFF
many TRBJ2-1 TRBD2 TRBV5-1 TGCGCCAGCAGCTTGAGTCGGACTAGCGGGAGCGATGAGCAGTTCTTC CASSLSRTSGSDEQFF
many TRBJ1-6 NA TRBV10-3 TGTGCCATCACCCGGGACACCGGTGGACCCCTCCACTTT CAITRDTGGPLHF
many TRBJ2-5 NA TRBV29-1 TGCAGCGTTTATGGGAAGAGCCAAGAGACCCAGTACTTC CSVYGKSQETQYF
many TRBJ1-1 NA TRBV27 TGTGCCAGCAGTTCCACCCGGTCCCAGAACACTGAAGCTTTCTTT CASSSTRSQNTEAFF
many TRBJ2-7 TRBD2 TRBV4-1 TGCGCCAGCAGCCAACCTACTAGCGGACTCTACGAGCAGTACTTC CASSQPTSGLYEQYF
many TRBJ2-1 TRBD2 TRBV7-2 TGTGCCAGCAGCATTAGCGGGGGGGCCACCTACAATGAGCAGTTCTTC CASSISGGATYNEQFF
many TRBJ2-2 TRBD2 TRBV12-3/TRBV12-4 TGTGCCAGCAGTTCGCCCGGGGGGGCGGACACCGGGGAGCTGTTTTTT CASSSPGGADTGELFF
many TRBJ2-1 TRBD1 TRBV6-5 TGTGCCAGCAGTCCTAGCTCAGGGGGCTCCTACAATGAGCAGTTCTTC CASSPSSGGSYNEQFF
NA TRBJ2-7 NA TRBV27 TGTGCCAGCAGTTTGGCAGGGAAATACTACGAGCAGTACTTC CASSLAGKYYEQYF
many TRBJ2-1 NA TRBV20-1 TGCAGTGCTAATTTCGGGGAAATCTACAATGAGCAGTTCTTC CSANFGEIYNEQFF
many TRBJ2-7 NA TRBV5-5 TGTGCCAGCAGCTTGGTTCCGAACCAGGGCTACGAGCAGTACTTC CASSLVPNQGYEQYF
many TRBJ1-6 NA TRBV3-1 TGTGCCAGCAGCCCTACAGGCTTCATCTATAATTCACCCCTCCACTTT CASSPTGFIYNSPLHF
many TRBJ2-1 TRBD1 TRBV27 TGTGCCAGCAGTATAGGGACAGGGGGCATCGATGAGCAGTTCTTC CASSIGTGGIDEQFF
many TRBJ1-2 NA TRBV6-2/TRBV6-3 TGTGCCAGCACCCATCCGCAGGGACGCAACCCTAACTATGGCTACACCTTC CASTHPQGRNPNYGYTF
few TRBJ2-1 NA TRBV7-9 TGTGCCACCACACCTCGCGGGGACAATGAGCAGTTCTTC CATTPRGDNEQFF
many TRBJ2-3 NA TRBV6-1 TGTGCCAGCAGTGAAGCGCAGGGCAACACAGATACGCAGTATTTT CASSEAQGNTDTQYF
NA TRBJ2-6 TRBD1 TRBV30 TGTGCCTGGAGTGTGACAGGGGGATTATATGGGGCCAACGTCCTGACTTTC CAWSVTGGLYGANVLTF
many TRBJ2-5 NA TRBV7-3 TGTGCCAGCAGCCCCCAGGGTTTTAGCGACTTC CASSPQGFSDF
many TRBJ2-1 NA TRBV7-2 TGTGCCAGCAGCTACACAGCGGGCCCGCAGTTCTTC CASSYTAGPQFF
many TRBJ1-5 NA TRBV7-2 TGTGCCAGCAGCTCCGTAGCGGGCAGGCATCAGCCCCAGCATTTT CASSSVAGRHQPQHF
many TRBJ2-7 NA TRBV12-3/TRBV12-4 TGTGCCAGCAGTGCTACGGGAAAGAGGTACGAGCAGTACTTC CASSATGKRYEQYF
NA TRBJ2-7 NA TRBV20-1 TGCAGTGCTAGAGATTGGGGACGTAGCTCCTACGAGCAGTACTTC CSARDWGRSSYEQYF
many TRBJ1-4 NA TRBV24-1 TGTGCCACCCGGGGACTTTCGGATGAAAAACTGTTTTTT CATRGLSDEKLFF
many TRBJ2-5 TRBD2 TRBV7-2 TGTGCCAGCAGCGTCGGGACTAGCGGGGGGCAAGAGACCCAGTACTTC CASSVGTSGGQETQYF
NA TRBJ1-5 TRBD1 TRBV6-1 TGTGCCAGCAGTGCGGCGGACAGGGGTCTTGGCAATCAGCCCCAGCATTTT CASSAADRGLGNQPQHF
many TRBJ2-2 TRBD1 TRBV25-1 TGTGCCAGCAGTAAGACCGGGACAGGGAACACCGGGGAGCTGTTTTTT CASSKTGTGNTGELFF
many TRBJ2-7 TRBD2 TRBV5-1 TGCGCCAGCAGAACCGGGACTAGCGGACCCTACGAGCAGTACTTC CASRTGTSGPYEQYF
many TRBJ1-3 NA TRBV7-8 TGTGCCAGCACCTCCTTTCAGGGGTTCTCTGGAAACACCATATATTTT CASTSFQGFSGNTIYF
many TRBJ2-1 TRBD1 TRBV5-1 TGCGCCAGCAGCCCTGCATCCCGGGACAGAGACAATGAGCAGTTCTTC CASSPASRDRDNEQFF
many TRBJ2-3 NA TRBV5-1 TGCGCCAGCAGCTTGTCATCCACAGATACGCAGTATTTT CASSLSSTDTQYF
many TRBJ2-1 NA TRBV3-1 TGTGCCAGCAGCCGGCCCGGGGGCAATGAGCAGTTCTTC CASSRPGGNEQFF
many TRBJ2-2 TRBD2 TRBV5-4 TGTGCCAGCAGCACCGGAGACCTAGCGGGTGCGAACACCGGGGAGCTGTTTTTT CASSTGDLAGANTGELFF
NA TRBJ2-7 NA TRBV15 TGTGCCACCAGCGAGGGGAGTGGGTACGAGCAGTACTTC CATSEGSGYEQYF